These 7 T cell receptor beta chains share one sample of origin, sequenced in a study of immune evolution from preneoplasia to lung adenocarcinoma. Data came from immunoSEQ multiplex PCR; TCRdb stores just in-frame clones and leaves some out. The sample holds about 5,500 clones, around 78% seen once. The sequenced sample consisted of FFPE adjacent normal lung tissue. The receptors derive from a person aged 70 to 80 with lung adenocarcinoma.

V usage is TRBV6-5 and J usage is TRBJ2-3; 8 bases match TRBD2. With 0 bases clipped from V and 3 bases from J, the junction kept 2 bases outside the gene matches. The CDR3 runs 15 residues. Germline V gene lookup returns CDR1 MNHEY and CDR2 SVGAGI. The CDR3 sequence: CASSYSTSATDTQYF. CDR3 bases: TGTGCCAGCAGTTACTCGACTAGCGCTACAGATACGCAGTATTTT.

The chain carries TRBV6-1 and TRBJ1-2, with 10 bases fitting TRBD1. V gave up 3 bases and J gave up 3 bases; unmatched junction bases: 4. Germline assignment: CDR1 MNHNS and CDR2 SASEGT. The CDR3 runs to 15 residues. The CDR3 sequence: CASSDETGGYYGYTF. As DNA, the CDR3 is TGTGCCAGCAGTGACGAGACAGGGGGCTACTATGGCTACACCTTC.

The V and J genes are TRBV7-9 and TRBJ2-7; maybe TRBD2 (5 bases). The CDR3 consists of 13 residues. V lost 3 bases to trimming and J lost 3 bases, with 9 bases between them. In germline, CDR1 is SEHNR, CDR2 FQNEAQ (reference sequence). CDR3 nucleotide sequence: TGTGCCAGCAGCTTCTCGGGGATCTACGAGCAGTACTTC. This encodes CASSFSGIYEQYF.

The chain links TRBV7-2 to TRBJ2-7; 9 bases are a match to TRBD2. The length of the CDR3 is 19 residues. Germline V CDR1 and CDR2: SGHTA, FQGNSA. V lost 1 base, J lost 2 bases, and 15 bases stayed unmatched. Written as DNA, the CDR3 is TGTGCCAGCAGCTTAGAGGGCGGGGGGGCCGGATCCGGGACCTACGAGCAGTACTTC. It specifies CASSLEGGGAGSGTYEQYF.

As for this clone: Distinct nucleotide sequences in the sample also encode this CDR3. As DNA, the CDR3 is TGTGCCTGGAGTGTAGGGGGGAACACTGAAGCTTTCTTT. Translated: CAWSVGGNTEAFF. The chain couples TRBV30 to TRBJ1-1; tentatively, D is TRBD1 (6 bases). Germline CDR1 reads GTSNPN; CDR2 reads SVGIG (reference sequence). The V end lost 0 bases, the J end lost 1 base, and 6 bases lay between the germline ends. This CDR3 is built from 13 residues.

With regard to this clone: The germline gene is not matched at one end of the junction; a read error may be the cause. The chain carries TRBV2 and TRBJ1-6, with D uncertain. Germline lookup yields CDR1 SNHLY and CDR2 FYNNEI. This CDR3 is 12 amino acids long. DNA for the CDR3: TGTGCCAGCAGCGAAGATAATTCACCCCTCCACTTT. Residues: CASSEDNSPLHF.

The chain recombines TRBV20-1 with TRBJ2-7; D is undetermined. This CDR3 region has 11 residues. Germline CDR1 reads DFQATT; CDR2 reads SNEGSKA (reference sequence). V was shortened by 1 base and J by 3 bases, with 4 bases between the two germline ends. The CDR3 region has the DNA TGCAGTGCTAGAGGTCACTACGAGCAGTACTTC. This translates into CSARGHYEQYF.